Below, 13 T cell receptor beta chains from the same sample are listed, as sequenced in a study of Ad26.COV2.S vaccination and SARS-CoV-2 variants. Assay: immunoSEQ multiplex PCR; the TCRdb copy retains only in-frame clones and omits some. This table has some 7,000 clones, 65% to 85% appearing once. Sample: peripheral blood, taken after recovery from COVID-19. The receptor set was obtained from a human donor who had recovered from COVID-19.

The genes are TRBV5-3 and TRBJ1-5; D gene ambiguous. TRBV5-3 carries the ORF label, with uncertain function. V lost 6 bases to trimming and J lost 0 bases, with 7 bases between them. The CDR3 has 13 residues. The CDR3, as DNA: TGTGCCAGAATCGTACATAGCAATCAGCCCCAGCATTTT. This codes for CARIVHSNQPQHF.

The chain employs TRBV18 and TRBJ1-2; TRBD1 is a possible D gene (5 bases). The CDR3 consists of 17 residues. The V gene lost 0 bases and the J gene lost 3 bases, with 17 bases spanning the gap. Germline-derived CDR1 and CDR2 are KGHSH and LQKENI. The DNA for the CDR3 is TGTGCCAGCTCACCACCGAGGAGGGGCGCATTGTACTATGGCTACACCTTC. This encodes CASSPPRRGALYYGYTF.

The rearrangement links TRBV4-3 to TRBJ1-4, with a weak D call TRBD1 (6 bases). V was trimmed by 1 base and J by 8 bases, leaving 14 bases between them. Looked up from germline, CDR1 is LGHNA and CDR2 is YSLEER. The length of the CDR3 is 15 residues. The CDR3 DNA follows: TGCGCCAGCAGCCAAGGGGTCGGCAGGGGAGAAAAACTGTTTTTT. It translates to CASSQGVGRGEKLFF.

This clone was recorded once. This chain joins TRBV5-5 and TRBJ1-3, with D maybe TRBD1 (5 bases). Germline assignment: CDR1 SGHKS and CDR2 YYEKEE (reference sequence). The germline V and J ends were trimmed by 4 bases and 0 bases, with 11 bases remaining between them. CDR3 length equals 15 residues. The CDR3 DNA sequence: TGTGCCAGCAGCGCACAGGAGTTCTCTGGAAACACCATATATTTT. Residues: CASSAQEFSGNTIYF.

This clone was observed a handful of times. The chain couples TRBV27 to TRBJ1-5; 10 positions agree with TRBD1. The CDR3 runs to 15 residues. Germline-derived CDR1 and CDR2 are MNHEY and SMNVEV (reference sequence). J was trimmed by 7 bases and V by 5 bases; bases with no gene match: 8. The CDR3 spells CASSPGQGGIQPQHF. CDR3 DNA: TGTGCCAGCAGTCCTGGACAGGGGGGAATACAGCCCCAGCATTTT.

CDR3 sequence (DNA): TGTGCCAGCAGTTTATCCCGTCTCAATGAGCAGTTCTTC. Its translation is CASSLSRLNEQFF. The V and J genes are TRBV27 and TRBJ2-1; D unresolved. Trimming took 0 bases from V and 6 from J, leaving 6 bases between them. The germline V gene has CDR1 MNHEY and CDR2 SMNVEV (reference sequence). The CDR3 covers 13 residues.

The chain combines TRBV6-1 with TRBJ2-5; D remains ambiguous. The V end lost 3 bases, the J end lost 9 bases, and 17 bases lay between the germline ends. The CDR3 loop spans 14 amino acids. The germline CDR1 and CDR2 sequences are MNHNS and SASEGT. CDR3 protein: CASSEAASAQSQYF. CDR3 sequence (DNA): TGTGCCAGCAGTGAGGCGGCCTCCGCCCAGTCCCAGTACTTC.

The gene calls are TRBV18 and TRBJ1-4, with D possibly TRBD1 on 6 matching bases. Deletions cut 6 bases from V and 0 bases from J, with 20 bases between. Germline-derived CDR1 and CDR2 are KGHSH and LQKENI. The CDR3 covers 18 residues. CDR3 DNA: TGTGCCAGCTCCACCGGACAGACGCTACCGGCAACTAATGAAAAACTGTTTTTT. It encodes CASSTGQTLPATNEKLFF.

This clone showed up just once. The V gene is TRBV7-2, the J gene TRBJ1-6; D remains unclear. The CDR3 is made up of 14 amino acids. V was cut by 5 bases and J by 7 bases, with 12 bases left in between. Germline V CDR1 and CDR2: SGHTA, FQGNSA. CDR3 protein: CASSPQALNSPLHF. In DNA, the CDR3 is TGTGCCAGCAGCCCCCAAGCTCTCAATTCACCCCTCCACTTT.

This sequence joins TRBV6-5 and TRBJ1-1; 7 nucleotides match TRBD1. Germline V lookup: CDR1 MNHEY, CDR2 SVGAGI. CDR3 length equals 15 residues. Trimming cost V 0 bases and J 3 bases; bases outside gene matches: 4. In DNA, the CDR3 is TGTGCCAGCAGTTACTCGAGACAGGGCTACACTGAAGCTTTCTTT. Translation: CASSYSRQGYTEAFF.

The V and J genes are TRBV19 and TRBJ1-2, with 10 bases aligning to TRBD1. CDR1 and CDR2 from the germline V gene are LNHDA and SQIVND (reference sequence). This CDR3 comprises 17 residues. V shed 2 bases and J 6 bases; nucleotides not matched to a gene: 12. In DNA, the CDR3 is TGTGCCAGTAGTATATATGCCGACAGGGGGCATACGAATGGCTACACCTTC. Protein: CASSIYADRGHTNGYTF.

There are a few counts of this clone. The chain is built from TRBV5-1 and TRBJ1-2; D gene ambiguous. CDR3 length: 13 amino acids. CDR1 is SGHRS and CDR2 is YFSETQ in the germline V gene. V lost 3 bases and J lost 4, with 10 bases in between. The CDR3 loop reads CASSWVVGYGYTF. In DNA form, the CDR3 reads TGCGCCAGCAGCTGGGTGGTGGGCTATGGCTACACCTTC.

V and J are TRBV11-2 and TRBJ1-2; D call uncertain. V was trimmed by 5 bases and J by 2 bases, leaving 9 bases between them. This CDR3 comprises 13 residues. CDR1 and CDR2 (germline): SGHAT, FQNNGV. DNA of the CDR3: TGTGCCAGCAGCACTCCGGACAACTATGGCTACACCTTC. Its protein is CASSTPDNYGYTF.